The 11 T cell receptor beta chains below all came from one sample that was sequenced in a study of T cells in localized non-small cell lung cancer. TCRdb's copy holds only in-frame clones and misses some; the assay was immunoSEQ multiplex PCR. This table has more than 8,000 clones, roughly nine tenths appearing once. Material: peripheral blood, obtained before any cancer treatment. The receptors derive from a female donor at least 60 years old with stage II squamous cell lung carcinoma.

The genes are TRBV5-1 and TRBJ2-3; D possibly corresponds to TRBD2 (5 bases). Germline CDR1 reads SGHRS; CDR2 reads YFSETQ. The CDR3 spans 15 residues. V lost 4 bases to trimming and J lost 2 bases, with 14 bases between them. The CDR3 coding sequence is TGCGCCAGCAGCCCATACGGGGTGGCCACAGATACGCAGTATTTT. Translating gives CASSPYGVATDTQYF.

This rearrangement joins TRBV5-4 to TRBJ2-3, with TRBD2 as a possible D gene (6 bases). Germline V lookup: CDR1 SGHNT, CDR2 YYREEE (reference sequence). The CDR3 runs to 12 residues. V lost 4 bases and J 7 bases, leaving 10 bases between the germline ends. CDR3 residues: CASSGTGYTQYF. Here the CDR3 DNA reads TGTGCCAGCAGCGGGACTGGATATACGCAGTATTTT.

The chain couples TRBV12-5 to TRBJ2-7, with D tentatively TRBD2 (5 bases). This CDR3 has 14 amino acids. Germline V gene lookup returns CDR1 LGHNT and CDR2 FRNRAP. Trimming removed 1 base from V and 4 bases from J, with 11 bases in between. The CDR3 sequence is CASGLGQGSYEQYF. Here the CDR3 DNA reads TGTGCTAGTGGTTTGGGTCAAGGGAGTTACGAGCAGTACTTC.

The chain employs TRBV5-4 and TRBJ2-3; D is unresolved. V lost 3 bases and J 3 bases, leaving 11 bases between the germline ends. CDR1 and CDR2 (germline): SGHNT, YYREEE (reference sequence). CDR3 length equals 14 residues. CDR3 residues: CASSSELNTDTQYF. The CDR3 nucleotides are TGTGCCAGCAGCTCAGAGCTCAATACAGATACGCAGTATTTT.

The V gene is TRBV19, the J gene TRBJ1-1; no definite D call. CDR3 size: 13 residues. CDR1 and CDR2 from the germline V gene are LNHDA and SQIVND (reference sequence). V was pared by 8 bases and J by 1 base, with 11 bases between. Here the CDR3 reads CASRDKTNTEAFF. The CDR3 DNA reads TGTGCCAGTCGTGACAAGACGAACACTGAAGCTTTCTTT.

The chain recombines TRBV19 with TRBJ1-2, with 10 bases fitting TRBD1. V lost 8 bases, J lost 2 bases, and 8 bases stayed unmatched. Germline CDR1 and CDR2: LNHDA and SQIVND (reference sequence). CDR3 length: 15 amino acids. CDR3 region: CASSRDRGGNYGYTF. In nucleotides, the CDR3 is TGTGCCAGTTCAAGGGACAGGGGCGGGAACTATGGCTACACCTTC.

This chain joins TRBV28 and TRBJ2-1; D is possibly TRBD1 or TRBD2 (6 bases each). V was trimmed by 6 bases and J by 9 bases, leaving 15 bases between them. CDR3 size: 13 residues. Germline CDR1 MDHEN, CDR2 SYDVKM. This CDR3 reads CASRVGGPGEQFF. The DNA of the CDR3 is TGTGCCAGCAGGGTAGGGGGGCCTGGTGAGCAGTTCTTC.

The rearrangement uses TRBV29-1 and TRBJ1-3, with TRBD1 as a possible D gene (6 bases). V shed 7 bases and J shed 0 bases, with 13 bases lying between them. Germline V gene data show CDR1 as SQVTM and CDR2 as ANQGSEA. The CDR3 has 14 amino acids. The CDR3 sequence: CSDATGASGNTIYF. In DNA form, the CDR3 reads TGCAGCGACGCGACAGGCGCCTCTGGAAACACCATATATTTT. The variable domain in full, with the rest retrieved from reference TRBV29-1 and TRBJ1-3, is SAVISQKPSRDICQRGTSLTIQCQVDSQVTMMFWYRQQPGQSLTLIATANQGSEATYESGFVIDKFPISRPNLTFSTLTVSNMSPEDSSIYLCSDATGASGNTIYFGEGSWLTVV.

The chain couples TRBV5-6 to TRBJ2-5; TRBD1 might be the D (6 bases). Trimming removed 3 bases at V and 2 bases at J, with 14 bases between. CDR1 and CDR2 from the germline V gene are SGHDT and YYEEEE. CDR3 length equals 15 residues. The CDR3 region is CASSSGASRQETQYF. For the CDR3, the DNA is TGTGCCAGCAGCTCAGGGGCTAGCAGACAAGAGACCCAGTACTTC.

The CDR3 region has the DNA TGTGCCAGCGCTAGCGGGGGGGGAGCCTACGAGCAGTACGTC. This sequence encodes CASASGGGAYEQYV. This chain links TRBV6-5 with TRBJ2-7; 12 bases match TRBD2. The CDR3 sequence is 14 residues long. Germline lookup yields CDR1 MNHEY and CDR2 SVGAGI. V was pared by 8 bases and J by 2 bases, with 4 bases of the junction left unmatched.

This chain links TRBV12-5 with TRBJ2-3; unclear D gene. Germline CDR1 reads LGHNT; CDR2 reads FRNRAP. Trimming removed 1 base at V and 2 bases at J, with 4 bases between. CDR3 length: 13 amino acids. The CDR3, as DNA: TGTGCTAGTGGTTTGGGAACCACAGATACGCAGTATTTT. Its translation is CASGLGTTDTQYF.